This T cell receptor (beta chain) was sequenced for a study of molecular identifiers for immune sequencing clone quantification. This clonotype occurred many times. The CDR3 extends over 14 amino acids. Germline lookup yields CDR1 SNHLY and CDR2 FYNNEI. Trimming took 4 bases from V and 4 from J; bases not matched to a gene: 3. TCRdb ran MiXCR on the PCR reads and lists one entry per CDR3 protein. Seen here are about 39,000 distinct CDR3 sequences, under 20% observed once, and the top ten hold 5.5% to 7.5%. V usage is TRBV2 and J usage is TRBJ2-4, with TRBD1 identical over 8 bases. The sequence came from a human donor in good health. Some libraries in this study had Jurkat cell RNA spiked in. Sequences were obtained from naive CD8+ T cells from blood, with Jurkat cell RNA spiked in. Subset specified: FACS-sorted CD8+CD4-CCR7+CD45RA+ naive T cells. CDR3 sequence: CASSARTGKNIQYF. The CDR3 DNA reads as TGTGCCAGCAGTGCAAGGACAGGGAAAAACATTCAGTACTTC. Full variable domain (rest looked up from reference TRBV2 and TRBJ2-4): EPEVTQTPSHQVTQMGQEVILRCVPISNHLYFYWYRQILGQKVEFLVSFYNNEISEKSEIFDDQFSVERPDGSNFTLKIRSTKLEDSAMYFCASSARTGKNIQYFGAGTRLSVL.